A single sample is the source of the 32 T cell receptor beta chains below, sequenced in a study of blood T cells in healthy people across ages. The use of a sample-barcoded 5' primer and a J-beta primer mix characterized a second PCR of about 7 to 12 cycles. TCRdb reanalysed the 5' RACE reads using MiXCR and keeps one entry per CDR3 protein. The table records about 1.8 million distinct CDR3 sequences, 40% to 55% of them present only once. The sequencing input was blood. Receptor source: a woman in her thirties or forties in good health.

The gene calls are TRBV29-1 and TRBJ2-7; no clear D. Germline V lookup: CDR1 SQVTM, CDR2 ANQGSEA. The CDR3 extends over 13 amino acids. The V end was cut by 4 bases, the J end by 2 bases, with 12 bases between. CDR3 protein: CSVGKGGAYEQYF. CDR3 bases: TGCAGCGTTGGTAAGGGTGGGGCCTACGAGCAGTACTTC.

This CDR3 reads CATSVKGIDYGYTF. The CDR3, as DNA: TGTGCCACCAGTGTAAAGGGGATTGACTATGGCTACACCTTC. V usage is TRBV24-1 and J usage is TRBJ1-2; maybe TRBD1 (5 bases). Trimming removed 5 bases from V and 3 bases from J, with 12 bases in between. Germline assignment: CDR1 KGHDR and CDR2 SFDVKD. The CDR3 totals 14 residues.

The chain joins TRBV20-1 to TRBJ2-3; 10 nucleotides agree with TRBD1. The germline gives CDR1 DFQATT, CDR2 SNEGSKA (reference sequence). There are 16 residues in the CDR3. The J segment lost 4 bases and the V segment lost 0 bases, leaving 7 bases of the junction unmatched. In nucleotides, the CDR3 is TGCAGTGCTAGAGAAGAGGGACAGGGGCATCCAGATACGCAGTATTTT. This codes for CSAREEGQGHPDTQYF.

This clonotype occurred a few times. The V and J genes are TRBV25-1 and TRBJ1-6; D is perhaps TRBD1 (6 bases). From germline, CDR1 is MGHDK and CDR2 SYGVNS. CDR3 length: 16 amino acids. The V end was cut by 4 bases, the J end by 9 bases, with 19 bases between. DNA of the CDR3: TGTGCCAGCAGTGGTCTACAGGGAATGGCTAGTTCACCCCTCCACTTT. Protein: CASSGLQGMASSPLHF.

This clonotype was observed a few times. The V and J genes are TRBV20-1 and TRBJ2-5, with D unclear. Germline CDR1 reads DFQATT; CDR2 reads SNEGSKA (reference sequence). This CDR3 comprises 11 residues. Trimming cost V 2 bases and J 7 bases, with 8 bases left between them. CDR3 bases: TGCAGTGCTAGACTGGGAAGGACCCAGTACTTC. Amino acid sequence: CSARLGRTQYF.

This clonotype turned up a few times. The chain employs TRBV20-1 and TRBJ2-5; D gene uncertain. Germline V gives CDR1 DFQATT, CDR2 SNEGSKA (reference sequence). Trimming pared 2 bases from V and 5 bases from J, leaving 18 bases between. The CDR3 totals 15 residues. CDR3 DNA sequence: TGCAGTGCTAGACGACTTCCTACAGCTCGGGAGACCCAGTACTTC. Its protein product is CSARRLPTARETQYF.

V usage is TRBV5-1 and J usage is TRBJ2-5, with TRBD2 identical over 7 bases. Per germline, CDR1 SGHRS and CDR2 YFSETQ. This CDR3 contains 16 residues. Germline trimming cut 4 bases from V and 1 base from J; bases unmatched to any gene: 10. The CDR3 coding sequence is TGCGCCAGCAGCCCCTGGGGAGGGAATTCCCAAGAGACCCAGTACTTC. Protein: CASSPWGGNSQETQYF.

This clonotype showed up just a few times. The rearrangement uses TRBV7-9 and TRBJ1-2; 7 nucleotides agree with TRBD1. This CDR3 has 15 residues. J was trimmed by 7 bases and V by 7 bases; bases with no gene match: 15. Germline V lookup: CDR1 SEHNR, CDR2 FQNEAQ (reference sequence). The CDR3, as DNA: TGTGCCAGCATCTCTGCGGACAGGTCATCCAGTGGCTACACCTTC. Encoded protein: CASISADRSSSGYTF.

This chain joins TRBV24-1 and TRBJ2-4, with D possibly TRBD1 on 6 matching bases. This CDR3 has 16 residues. Trimming took 5 bases from V and 0 from J, leaving 13 bases between them. CDR1 is KGHDR, CDR2 SFDVKD, per germline. Here the CDR3 DNA reads TGTGCCACCAGTGGTTCACAGGGCCTAGCCAAAAACATTCAGTACTTC. Its protein product is CATSGSQGLAKNIQYF.

This clonotype was observed a few times. This sequence joins TRBV25-1 and TRBJ2-7, with 8 nucleotides matching TRBD1. The CDR3 length is 14 residues. In germline, CDR1 is MGHDK, CDR2 SYGVNS. The trim removed 6 bases at V and 2 bases at J, leaving 6 bases unmatched. The CDR3 DNA reads TGTGCCAGCAGAGGGACAGGACCGGCCTACGAGCAGTACTTC. As protein: CASRGTGPAYEQYF.

The chain employs TRBV10-1 and TRBJ1-3; D uncertain. Trimming left V 8 bases short and J 0 bases short, with 14 bases between. The CDR3 sequence is 15 residues long. Germline lookup yields CDR1 WNHNN and CDR2 SYGVQD (reference sequence). CDR3 sequence reads: CASGSDSSSGNTIYF. CDR3 nucleotide sequence: TGCGCCAGCGGGTCCGACTCTAGCTCTGGAAACACCATATATTTT.

The J gene is TRBJ2-5, the V gene TRBV28; no clear D. The V gene lost 4 bases and the J gene lost 2 bases, with 8 bases spanning the gap. Germline CDR1 reads MDHEN; CDR2 reads SYDVKM. This CDR3 is 13 amino acids long. In DNA, the CDR3 is TGTGCCAGCAGTTGTGTTGGACAAGAGACCCAGTACTTC. This translates into CASSCVGQETQYF.

This clonotype has just a few counts. The chain couples TRBV29-1 to TRBJ2-7, with D perhaps given as TRBD1 or TRBD2 (5 bases each). Germline V gives CDR1 SQVTM, CDR2 ANQGSEA. This CDR3 comprises 11 residues. Trimming shortened V by 5 bases and J by 6 bases, and 11 bases separated the two germline ends. The CDR3 loop is CSVRGDGEQYF. DNA for the CDR3: TGCAGCGTTCGAGGGGACGGCGAGCAGTACTTC.

The sample holds a few counts of this clonotype. The DNA for the CDR3 is TGTGCCAGCAGCGTAGATTCAGAGGGGAACAGGGAAGAAGATACGCAGTATTTT. Translated: CASSVDSEGNREEDTQYF. The J gene is TRBJ2-3, the V gene TRBV9, with D tentatively TRBD1 (6 bases). Trimming stripped 0 bases from V and 5 bases from J, with 22 bases between. The CDR3 is 18 residues long. From germline, CDR1 is SGDLS and CDR2 YYNGEE.

The chain joins TRBV15 to TRBJ2-1; the match to TRBD1 covers 10 bases. The CDR3 is made up of 17 amino acids. Germline assignment: CDR1 LNHNV and CDR2 YYDKDF (reference sequence). V shed 6 bases, J shed 7 bases, and the junction held 15 bases outside the gene matches. CDR3 nucleotide sequence: TGTGCCACCAGTCCCCTTGGGGGGACAGGGGCGGGGAATGAGCAGTTCTTC. It is translated as CATSPLGGTGAGNEQFF. Drawing the rest from reference TRBV15 and TRBJ2-1, the complete variable domain is DAMVIQNPRYQVTQFGKPVTLSCSQTLNHNVMYWYQQKSSQAPKLLFHYYDKDFNNEADTPDNFQSRRPNTSFCFLDIRSPGLGDTAMYLCATSPLGGTGAGNEQFFGPGTRLTVL.

The V call is TRBV12-3 or TRBV12-4, the J call TRBJ1-5, with D possibly matching TRBD1 (5 bases). V shed 8 bases and J shed 7 bases, with 18 bases lying between them. The CDR3 runs to 14 residues. In DNA, the CDR3 is TGTGCCAGCGGCCACCACGCAGGGAACCAGCCCCAGCATTTT. This codes for CASGHHAGNQPQHF.

The chain links TRBV7-2 to TRBJ1-6; 7 bases fit TRBD1. Germline V CDR1 and CDR2: SGHTA, FQGNSA. V shed 9 bases, J shed 7 bases, and the junction held 9 bases outside the gene matches. This CDR3 has 14 residues. As DNA, the CDR3 is TGTGCCAGTAGGGCGGACAGGTTGAATTCACCCCTCCACTTT. This encodes CASRADRLNSPLHF.

The rearrangement links TRBV27 to TRBJ1-1; D is undetermined. This CDR3 contains 16 residues. Germline assignment: CDR1 MNHEY and CDR2 SMNVEV (reference sequence). V lost 5 bases, J lost 4 bases, and 20 bases lay in between. In DNA, the CDR3 is TGTGCCAGCAGTGTCCAAAACCGGGGAGCTTTCACTGAAGCTTTCTTT. Translation: CASSVQNRGAFTEAFF.

The V call is TRBV7-2, the J call TRBJ1-1; D remains ambiguous. The CDR3 length is 15 residues. CDR1 and CDR2 from the germline V gene are SGHTA and FQGNSA. Trimming took 1 base from V and 5 from J, leaving 14 bases between them. CDR3 in amino acids: CASSLVPGFGTEAFF. As DNA, the CDR3 is TGTGCCAGCAGCTTAGTCCCGGGGTTCGGGACTGAAGCTTTCTTT.

This clonotype has only a few counts. Here the CDR3 DNA reads TGCGCCAGCAGTGAGTTGGCGGGGGCGGGAGATACGCAGTATTTT. Amino acids: CASSELAGAGDTQYF. The chain has TRBV10-2 and TRBJ2-3; the D gene is possibly TRBD2 (7 bases). Germline V lookup: CDR1 WSHSY, CDR2 SAAADI. The CDR3 is 15 residues long. V was pared by 1 base and J by 5 bases, with 13 bases between.

This clonotype was counted between two and nine times. The chain uses TRBV9 and TRBJ2-7, with a possible D match to TRBD1 (6 bases). The CDR3 consists of 14 residues. Between the trimmed V and J ends, which lost 4 bases and 5 bases, there was a span of 16 bases. Germline V gene data show CDR1 as SGDLS and CDR2 as YYNGEE. The DNA of the CDR3 is TGTGCCAGCAGCCCCCGAAGGGACATTCACGAGCAGTACTTC. Its protein product is CASSPRRDIHEQYF.

This clonotype was picked up one time. The rearrangement links TRBV2 to TRBJ2-5, with no clear D. Germline-derived CDR1 and CDR2 are SNHLY and FYNNEI. The CDR3 covers 12 residues. V lost 7 bases, J lost 2 bases, and 8 bases lay in between. CDR3 region: CASTNAQETQYF. For the CDR3, the DNA is TGTGCCAGCACCAACGCGCAAGAGACCCAGTACTTC.

The chain carries TRBV5-1 and TRBJ2-7; 7 bases match TRBD1. The trim removed 3 bases at V and 5 bases at J, leaving 5 bases unmatched. CDR3 size: 13 residues. CDR1 is SGHRS, CDR2 YFSETQ, per germline. The CDR3 coding sequence is TGCGCCAGCAGCTCCGGGACAGCCGACGAGCAGTACTTC. This encodes CASSSGTADEQYF. Full variable domain (missing parts from reference TRBV5-1 and TRBJ2-7): KAGVTQTPRYLIKTRGQQVTLSCSPISGHRSVSWYQQTPGQGLQFLFEYFSETQRNKGNFPGRFSGRQFSNSRSEMNVSTLELGDSALYLCASSSGTADEQYFGPGTRLTVT.

This clonotype came up a few times. The CDR3 sequence: CASSDTGFTDTQYF. The CDR3 DNA reads as TGTGCCAGCAGTGATACAGGGTTCACAGATACGCAGTATTTT. This chain uses TRBV2 with TRBJ2-3, with D possibly being TRBD1 (6 bases). CDR1 and CDR2 (germline): SNHLY, FYNNEI. V shed 3 bases and J shed 2 bases, with 9 bases lying between them. The CDR3 extends over 14 amino acids.

This clonotype has only one observation. The V gene is TRBV4-2, the J gene TRBJ2-3; maybe TRBD2 (6 bases). Germline lookup yields CDR1 LGHNA and CDR2 YNFKEQ. The CDR3 is 18 amino acids. Trimming stripped 0 bases from V and 1 base from J, with 17 bases between. The CDR3 reads CASSQDWVGAGGTDTQYF. For the CDR3, the DNA is TGTGCCAGCAGCCAAGATTGGGTTGGAGCGGGCGGCACAGATACGCAGTATTTT.

Concerning this clonotype: A read error may account for a junction end that differs from germline. The V and J genes are TRBV11-1 and TRBJ1-6; 12 bases match TRBD1. The CDR3 has 16 amino acids. The germline gives CDR1 SGHAT, CDR2 FQDESV (reference sequence). CDR3 residues: CASRTAGTGGRSLLHF. For the CDR3, the DNA is TGTGCCAGCAGGACCGCCGGGACAGGGGGCAGGTCACTCCTCCACTTT.

This clonotype was counted only a few times. V gene TRBV10-3 combines with J gene TRBJ2-1; tentative D call: TRBD2 (5 bases). CDR3 length equals 14 residues. Looked up from germline, CDR1 is ENHRY and CDR2 is SYGVKD. V lost 6 bases and J 2 bases, leaving 11 bases between the germline ends. The CDR3 region has the DNA TGTGCCATCAGCTCACTAGACACCTACAATGAGCAGTTCTTC. Its translation is CAISSLDTYNEQFF.

The gene calls are TRBV4-2 and TRBJ2-1; 14 nucleotides match TRBD2. V shed 1 base and J 12 bases; nucleotides not matched to a gene: 11. Germline CDR1 and CDR2: LGHNA and YNFKEQ. The CDR3 spans 17 residues. This chain's CDR3 is CASSQGTGTSGGGGQFF. CDR3 coding DNA: TGTGCCAGCAGCCAAGGAACCGGGACTAGCGGGGGTGGCGGGCAGTTCTTC.

This clonotype was seen at least ten times. J is TRBJ2-7 and V is TRBV7-2; perhaps D is TRBD1 or TRBD2 (5 bases each). The CDR3 contains 16 residues. V lost 1 base and J 0 bases, leaving 13 bases between the germline ends. Germline CDR1 SGHTA, CDR2 FQGNSA. This CDR3 is CASSLVGTGSSYEQYF. The CDR3 nucleotides are TGTGCCAGCAGCTTAGTCGGGACGGGGAGCTCCTACGAGCAGTACTTC.

This clonotype has just a few counts. The chain employs TRBV7-9 and TRBJ2-7; no reliable D call. The CDR3 runs 15 residues. Trimming stripped 3 bases from V and 6 bases from J, with 18 bases between. CDR1 and CDR2 (germline): SEHNR, FQNEAQ (reference sequence). The CDR3 protein is CASSFSEYRFSEQYF. The CDR3 region has the DNA TGTGCCAGCAGCTTTTCGGAGTATCGCTTCTCCGAGCAGTACTTC.

V and J are TRBV11-2 and TRBJ2-7, with D possibly TRBD2 on 6 matching bases. Germline V CDR1 and CDR2: SGHAT, FQNNGV. V was pared by 0 bases and J by 3 bases, with 12 bases between. CDR3 length: 15 amino acids. The CDR3 sequence is CASSLDPGGGYEQYF. The CDR3 DNA is TGTGCCAGCAGCTTAGATCCCGGGGGAGGCTACGAGCAGTACTTC.

The chain uses TRBV6-1 and TRBJ2-7, with D perhaps TRBD1 (6 bases). CDR1 is MNHNS, CDR2 SASEGT, per germline. V was pared by 6 bases and J by 3 bases, with 12 bases between. The CDR3 has 13 residues. CDR3 protein: CASSPTGLYEQYF. Here the CDR3 DNA reads TGTGCCAGCAGCCCGACAGGACTCTACGAGCAGTACTTC.